Below are 20 T cell receptor beta chains sequenced from a single sample in a study of cytomegalovirus exposure and HLA in healthy donors. PCR employed 60 Vbeta and 13 Jbeta primers. The data were produced by immunoSEQ multiplex PCR, yet TCRdb's version contains in-frame clones alone and is incomplete. The table has 130,000 or so clones, approximately 78% seen once. What was sequenced was PBMCs. These receptors were obtained from a man aged 40-50 years in good health and CMV-seronegative.

V gene TRBV6-1 combines with J gene TRBJ1-5; maybe TRBD1 (6 bases). Deletions cut 6 bases from V and 0 bases from J, with 9 bases between. Germline V gene sequence: CDR1 MNHNS, CDR2 SASEGT. The CDR3 has 14 amino acids. CDR3 loop: CASRKQGSNQPQHF. The CDR3 region has the DNA TGTGCCAGCAGAAAACAGGGTAGCAATCAGCCCCAGCATTTT.

A few counts support this clone. An end of the junction differs from the germline gene, which may be a read error. This chain connects TRBV19 to TRBJ2-6; possible D gene TRBD1, 6 bases. The CDR3 is made up of 15 amino acids. Germline-derived CDR1 and CDR2 are LNHDA and SQIVND (reference sequence). The chain's CDR3 is CASSITGSGANGLTF. In DNA form, the CDR3 reads TGTGCCAGTAGTATTACAGGGTCCGGGGCCAACGGCCTGACTTTC.

The rearrangement uses TRBV11-2 and TRBJ1-1, with a weak D call TRBD1 (6 bases). CDR3 size: 16 residues. V was clipped by 6 bases and J by 1 base, with 18 bases between them. CDR1 SGHAT and CDR2 FQNNGV come from the germline V gene. This CDR3 is CASSRSGASGNTEAFF. The DNA of the CDR3 is TGTGCCAGCAGTCGCTCAGGGGCGTCGGGGAACACTGAAGCTTTCTTT.

This clone has just a few counts. V is TRBV7-8 and J is TRBJ1-5; no firm D call. Germline V gene lookup returns CDR1 SGHVS and CDR2 FQNEAQ. Trimming removed 2 bases from V and 4 bases from J, with 15 bases in between. The CDR3 loop spans 16 amino acids. In DNA form, the CDR3 reads TGTGCCAGCAGCTTATCGGGTGCGAGGGAGAATCAGCCCCAGCATTTT. Protein: CASSLSGARENQPQHF.

This clone is a singleton in its sample. The chain joins TRBV7-9 to TRBJ2-2, with 7 bases fitting TRBD2. The V and J ends lost 11 bases and 7 bases, in that order; junction bases with no gene match: 16. This CDR3 is built from 15 residues. From germline, CDR1 is SEHNR and CDR2 FQNEAQ (reference sequence). DNA for the CDR3: TGTGCCGAGACTACTGCGGGAGTGACGGTCGGGGAGCTGTTTTTT. It is translated as CAETTAGVTVGELFF.

The chain employs TRBV15 and TRBJ1-1; tentatively, D is TRBD1 (6 bases). The germline V gene encodes CDR1 LNHNV and CDR2 YYDKDF (reference sequence). V gave up 1 base and J gave up 1 base, with 10 bases separating them. This CDR3 is 15 amino acids long. In nucleotides, the CDR3 is TGTGCCACCAGCAGAGGGACAGTTACGAACACTGAAGCTTTCTTT. This sequence encodes CATSRGTVTNTEAFF.

This clone was detected a few times. The same CDR3 arises from other DNA sequences in this sample as well. J is TRBJ1-2 and V is TRBV28; possibly TRBD1 for D (5 bases). The V end lost 3 bases, the J end lost 2 bases, and 7 bases lay between the germline ends. The germline V gene has CDR1 MDHEN and CDR2 SYDVKM. This CDR3 has 13 amino acids. The CDR3: CASSLGGNYGYTF. CDR3 nucleotides: TGTGCCAGCAGTTTGGGGGGAAACTATGGCTACACCTTC.

V is TRBV7-8 and J is TRBJ2-5, with D hard to call. The V gene's germline CDR1 is SGHVS and CDR2 FQNEAQ. The CDR3 sequence is 12 residues long. The V end lost 1 base, the J end lost 9 bases, and 9 bases lay between the germline ends. CDR3 nucleotides: TGTGCCAGCAGCTTAGAACGGAGTGCCCAGTACTTC. Encoded protein: CASSLERSAQYF.

This chain links TRBV27 with TRBJ2-5, with no clear D. The germline V and J ends were trimmed by 2 bases and 5 bases, with 15 bases remaining between them. The length of the CDR3 is 15 residues. The V gene's germline CDR1 is MNHEY and CDR2 SMNVEV (reference sequence). The CDR3, as DNA: TGTGCCAGCAGTTTAAGCCAGGCCAGTTTTGAGACCCAGTACTTC. Translation: CASSLSQASFETQYF.

This chain links TRBV6-1 with TRBJ2-3; a possible D gene is TRBD1 (6 bases). The germline V gene encodes CDR1 MNHNS and CDR2 SASEGT. The length of the CDR3 is 13 residues. Trimming shortened V by 6 bases and J by 3 bases, and 10 bases separated the two germline ends. The CDR3 here is CASSEDSTDTQYF. The CDR3 DNA sequence: TGTGCCAGCAGCGAGGACAGTACAGATACGCAGTATTTT.

The chain uses TRBV7-8 and TRBJ1-1; 10 bases agree with TRBD1. Trimming removed 6 bases from V and 4 bases from J; junction bases left unmatched: 2. The CDR3 runs 13 residues. Germline values: CDR1 SGHVS, CDR2 FQNEAQ. The CDR3 nucleotides are TGTGCCAGCAGGCGGACAGGGGGCACTGAAGCTTTCTTT. This encodes CASRRTGGTEAFF.

The genes are TRBV2 and TRBJ1-1; no firm D call. V was pared by 4 bases and J by 3 bases, with 6 bases between. The length of the CDR3 is 12 residues. Germline CDR1 is SNHLY and CDR2 is FYNNEI. Here the CDR3 DNA reads TGTGCCAGCAGTGGTCCGTACACTGAAGCTTTCTTT. Translation: CASSGPYTEAFF.

The chain combines TRBV5-1 with TRBJ2-1; 7 bases agree with TRBD1. V shed 5 bases and J 5 bases; nucleotides not matched to a gene: 4. The CDR3 extends over 13 amino acids. Germline values: CDR1 SGHRS, CDR2 YFSETQ. The CDR3: CASRTGLNNEQFF. CDR3 bases: TGCGCCAGCAGGACAGGGCTCAACAATGAGCAGTTCTTC.

The chain employs TRBV5-1 and TRBJ1-1; D may be TRBD1 (5 bases). CDR3 size: 16 residues. Germline assignment: CDR1 SGHRS and CDR2 YFSETQ. The ends were cut back, 0 bases at V and 1 base at J, with 13 bases in the middle. The CDR3 is CASSLAGQGWNTEAFF. The CDR3 bases are TGCGCCAGCAGCTTGGCCGGGCAGGGATGGAACACTGAAGCTTTCTTT.

This chain uses TRBV7-2 with TRBJ1-2; D call uncertain. V gave up 4 bases and J gave up 6 bases, with 12 bases separating them. CDR1 SGHTA and CDR2 FQGNSA come from the germline V gene. The CDR3 has 13 residues. CDR3 DNA: TGTGCCAGCAGCTACGACCCGAGGGATGGCTACACCTTC. Translated, it gives CASSYDPRDGYTF.

The chain links TRBV27 to TRBJ1-6, with unresolved D. The CDR3 contains 13 residues. Germline-derived CDR1 and CDR2 are MNHEY and SMNVEV (reference sequence). The germline V and J ends were trimmed by 1 base and 5 bases, with 3 bases remaining between them. CDR3 in DNA: TGTGCCAGCAGTTTATTAAATAATTCACCCCTCCACTTT. This translates into CASSLLNNSPLHF.

V is TRBV11-2 and J is TRBJ2-2; possible D gene TRBD1, 7 bases. The CDR3 spans 17 residues. Germline loops: CDR1 SGHAT, CDR2 FQNNGV. With 5 bases removed from V and 3 bases from J, the gap between germline ends came to 19 bases. Written as DNA, the CDR3 is TGTGCCAGCAGCCGCGGGGACAGCGCGAGACACACCGGGGAGCTGTTTTTT. It encodes CASSRGDSARHTGELFF.

The rearrangement uses TRBV19 and TRBJ2-3; TRBD2 aligns across 7 bases. The CDR3 has 18 residues. The V gene end was trimmed by 3 bases and the J gene end by 0 bases; junction bases not matched to a gene: 12. CDR1 and CDR2 (germline): LNHDA, SQIVND (reference sequence). This CDR3 reads CASSIIPGLTTSTDTQYF. Written as DNA, the CDR3 is TGTGCCAGTAGTATTATCCCGGGACTAACCACTAGCACAGATACGCAGTATTTT.

The rearrangement links TRBV7-6 to TRBJ2-1; possible D gene TRBD1, 6 bases. This CDR3 is built from 12 residues. With 5 bases removed from V and 7 bases from J, the gap between germline ends came to 9 bases. The germline CDR1 and CDR2 sequences are SGHVS and FNYEAQ. CDR3 protein: CASSNRVNEQFF. The CDR3 coding sequence is TGTGCCAGCAGCAACAGGGTGAATGAGCAGTTCTTC.

V is TRBV30 and J is TRBJ1-2; tentatively, D is TRBD1 (6 bases). The CDR3 loop spans 13 amino acids. The V end lost 4 bases, the J end lost 2 bases, and 11 bases lay between the germline ends. Germline CDR1 is GTSNPN and CDR2 is SVGIG (reference sequence). CDR3 region: CAWNPGTNYGYTF. As DNA, the CDR3 is TGTGCCTGGAATCCAGGGACAAACTATGGCTACACCTTC.